This record concerns one TCR beta chain sequence. Its antigen has not been determined. Base qualities are not provided; no much larger clone lies one nucleotide away. Inclusive of the bounding cysteine and phenylalanine, the CDR3 is 15 residues long. The read is trimmed to its CDR3 DNA, 45 bases read in frame from base 1. CDR1 LNHDA and CDR2 SQIVND are derived from the germline V gene (reference sequence). V is cut by 1 base and J by 4 bases, and the space between the germline ends is 11 bases. These data are taken from a study of blood T cell repertoires in COVID-19 (dated by TCRdb to 2018 to 2020). Concerning the study at large: Collaborator samples came from the United States, Italy and Spain and covered acute and convalescent phases of COVID-19. The material from the prospective study consisted of cDNA or gDNA derived from T cells, B-cell-depleted T cells, or PBMCs. Subjects who had been exposed to COVID-19, were actively infected with it, or had recovered from it provided the deeply sampled blood TCRbeta repertoires that made up the dataset. The repertoires were released in a freely available public database intended as a resource for research on the immune response to SARS-CoV-2. The samples were drawn from two sources: the first 160 participants of the ongoing ImmuneRACE study, and 1,200 or so subjects contributed by 6 global collaborators. A de-identified subject ID, COVID-19 status, age in years and sex were almost always included in the sample metadata. HLA class I and class II types, where available, came from metadata supplied by the sample provider rather than from assay-based typing.

Overall study outcomes, separate from this receptor: The amount of clinical and demographic metadata varied by source and participant and was provided uncurated.

The immunoSEQ Assay, a bias-controlled multiplex PCR, was used to amplify TCRbeta CDR3 regions from genomic DNA. Regarding the original processing steps: The number of nucleated cells in each sample was estimated from the amplification of reference gene primers within the assay. To quantify the absolute abundance of each unique TCRbeta CDR3 rearrangement, sequence reads were collapsed and filtered. For each sample, productive Simpson clonality was calculated as the square root of Simpson's diversity index over productive rearrangements. TCRdb retrieved this table from immuneACCESS and kept in-frame rearrangements only. Not all clones are present; in checked studies, unresolved V genes account for under half, and no reason is known for the remainder. The DNA gave D and trimming, while V, J and clone size come from that table. Counted in this sample were fewer than 250,000 clones; 82% of them appeared once. The biggest ten clones account for 7.8% of the sample.

In Seattle, one collaborating source enrolled patients while the infection was active and tracked those patients longitudinally over the course of disease. Whole blood was collected in K2EDTA tubes by collaborating institutions according to the institutions' own protocols. For TCRbeta analysis, collaborator samples were shipped as frozen whole blood, as isolated PBMCs, or as DNA extracted from either sample type. The sample taken for sequencing was peripheral blood. The rearrangement joined TRBV19 to TRBJ1-5; a confident D gene designation cannot be given. This TCR came from a woman in her sixties or seventies with COVID-19, enrolled during active disease. The nucleotide sequence reads TGTGCCAGTAGTATAGGGGTCGAGCGAAATCAGCCCCAGCATTTT. This translates into CASSIGVERNQPQHF.